This is a list of T cell receptor beta chains from one sample in a study of spatial heterogeneity in lung cancer. Using its own MiXCR run on the 5' RACE reads, TCRdb lists one record per CDR3 protein. The sample lists 30,000 to 40,000 distinct CDR3 sequences; approximately 5.5% were seen once. The specimen was PBMCs, collected at surgery. The origin of the receptors is a female donor with early-stage non-small cell lung cancer. Both conserved end residues are part of each CDR3. The order of the fields is D gene, J gene, CDR3 length, clone size, V gene, CDR3 protein, CDR3 DNA. A D gene is named only where the DNA matches it firmly. Clone sizes are given selectively: once, few, many, or a class where the clone is expanded.

>TRBD2|TRBJ2-3|15|few|TRBV12-3/TRBV12-4
CASRRNGGGADTQYF
TGTGCCAGCAGACGAAACGGGGGGGGAGCAGATACGCAGTATTTT
>TRBD1|TRBJ1-6|15|many|TRBV19
CASSIETGVNSPLHF
TGTGCCAGTAGTATCGAGACAGGGGTTAATTCACCCCTCCACTTT
>NA|TRBJ2-6|15|many|TRBV11-3
CASSLGGRPSNVLTF
TGTGCCAGCAGCTTAGGGGGGAGGCCGAGCAACGTCCTGACTTTC
>TRBD1|TRBJ2-7|13|many|TRBV3-1
CASSRAGGYEQYF
TGTGCCAGCAGCAGGGCAGGGGGCTACGAGCAGTACTTC
>TRBD2|TRBJ2-5|14|few|TRBV5-1
CASSLEGLAEAQYF
TGCGCCAGCAGCTTGGAGGGACTAGCAGAGGCCCAGTACTTC
>TRBD1|TRBJ2-2|16|many|TRBV5-1
CASSLAGQGTTGELFF
TGCGCCAGCAGCTTGGCTGGACAGGGAACCACCGGGGAGCTGTTTTTT
>NA|TRBJ1-2|13|many|TRBV4-1
CASSQVLRESQYF
TGCGCCAGCAGCCAAGTACTCCGGGAATCCCAATACTTC
>TRBD2|TRBJ2-5|14|few|TRBV27
CASSFTSGLKTQYF
TGTGCCAGCAGTTTCACTAGCGGCTTGAAGACCCAGTACTTC
>NA|TRBJ1-5|14|many|TRBV27
CASSYRDSNQPQHF
TGTGCCAGCAGTTATAGGGACAGCAATCAGCCCCAGCATTTT
>NA|TRBJ2-1|18|NA|TRBV7-2
CASSFRAASRGGTYEQFF
TGTGCCAGCAGCTTTAGAGCGGCAAGCCGCGGGGGCACCTATGAGCAGTTCTTC
>TRBD2|TRBJ2-3|15|few|TRBV10-3
CAISHGGGITDTQYF
TGTGCCATCAGCCATGGCGGGGGGATCACAGATACGCAGTATTTT
>NA|TRBJ2-1|13|few|TRBV4-1
CASSSEKNNEQFF
TGCGCCAGCAGCTCAGAAAAGAACAATGAGCAGTTCTTC
>NA|TRBJ1-4|16|many|TRBV2
CASSGTPGDIYKELFF
TGTGCCAGCAGTGGAACCCCTGGGGACATCTATAAGGAACTGTTTTTT
>NA|TRBJ2-1|16|many|TRBV6-2/TRBV6-3
CASSFGQISSYNEQFF
TGTGCCAGCAGCTTCGGACAGATTAGCTCCTACAATGAGCAGTTCTTC
>TRBD1|TRBJ2-3|15|many|TRBV27
CASSFQGVTTDTQYF
TGTGCCAGCAGTTTCCAGGGGGTGACCACAGATACGCAGTATTTT
>NA|TRBJ1-6|15|many|TRBV23-1
CASSRNNSYNSPLHF
TGCGCCAGCAGTCGCAATAACTCTTATAATTCACCCCTCCACTTT
>NA|TRBJ2-7|12|few|TRBV29-1
CSVGDGAYEQYF
TGCAGCGTTGGGGACGGAGCCTACGAGCAGTACTTC
>NA|TRBJ1-1|14|NA|TRBV10-2
CASTKEGGHTEAFF
TGCGCCAGCACCAAGGAGGGAGGACACACTGAAGCTTTCTTT
>TRBD1|TRBJ2-7|14|many|TRBV4-1
CASSPGDSSYEQYF
TGCGCCAGCAGCCCCGGGGACAGCTCCTACGAGCAGTACTTC
>NA|TRBJ1-4|16|many|TRBV20-1
CSARDLGGGLNEKLFF
TGCAGTGCTAGAGATCTCGGGGGGGGCCTTAATGAAAAACTGTTTTTT
>TRBD1|TRBJ2-1|15|NA|TRBV7-2
CASSSRQGWDNEQFF
TGTGCCAGCAGCAGCCGACAGGGGTGGGACAATGAGCAGTTCTTC
>TRBD1|TRBJ2-7|14|many|TRBV29-1
CSVEGQGSRYEQYF
TGCAGCGTTGAGGGACAGGGCAGCCGCTACGAGCAGTACTTC
>TRBD2|TRBJ2-3|16|few|TRBV2
CASSEARGGRRDTQYF
TGTGCCAGCAGTGAAGCGCGGGGGGGGCGCAGAGATACGCAGTATTTT
>NA|TRBJ1-5|14|NA|TRBV6-2/TRBV6-3
CASSGGRSNQPQHF
TGTGCCAGCAGCGGGGGCCGTAGCAATCAGCCCCAGCATTTT
>NA|TRBJ1-4|14|few|TRBV5-5
CASSLQGVDEKLFF
TGTGCCAGCAGCTTGCAGGGAGTTGATGAAAAACTGTTTTTT
>NA|TRBJ1-2|17|many|TRBV12-3/TRBV12-4
CASSLDPSQLANYGYTF
TGTGCCAGCAGTTTAGACCCCTCTCAACTAGCTAACTATGGCTACACCTTC
>TRBD2|TRBJ2-5|16|few|TRBV7-3
CASSPNGGTLQETQYF
TGTGCCAGCAGCCCCAACGGGGGGACCCTCCAAGAGACCCAGTACTTC
>TRBD2|TRBJ2-7|19|many|TRBV7-6
CASSLGAGSGGYYSYEQYF
TGTGCCAGCAGCTTAGGGGCAGGTAGCGGGGGGTACTACTCCTACGAGCAGTACTTC
>NA|TRBJ1-1|13|many|TRBV10-3
CAISGRGDTEAFF
TGTGCCATCAGTGGGAGGGGGGACACTGAAGCTTTCTTT
>NA|TRBJ1-5|14|NA|TRBV28
CASSSSYSNQPQHF
TGTGCCAGCAGTTCATCTTATAGCAATCAGCCCCAGCATTTT
>NA|TRBJ2-5|12|NA|TRBV4-2
CASKGDKETQYF
TGTGCCAGCAAGGGTGACAAAGAGACCCAGTACTTC
>TRBD1|TRBJ1-2|14|few|TRBV28
CASSAGQGPWGYTF
TGTGCCAGCAGTGCCGGACAGGGTCCTTGGGGCTACACCTTC
>NA|TRBJ1-1|15|few|TRBV5-1
CASSPPTTLNTEAFF
TGCGCCAGCAGCCCCCCCACGACACTGAACACTGAAGCTTTCTTT
>NA|TRBJ2-4|14|NA|TRBV19
CASSIETEPNIQYF
TGTGCCAGTAGTATAGAAACAGAACCTAACATTCAGTACTTC
>NA|TRBJ1-1|14|many|TRBV10-3
CAISESGADTEAFF
TGTGCCATCAGTGAGTCAGGCGCAGACACTGAAGCTTTCTTT
>TRBD2|TRBJ2-1|17|many|TRBV6-2/TRBV6-3
CASSYGLAGGPYNEQFF
TGTGCCAGCAGTTATGGGCTGGCGGGGGGTCCCTACAATGAGCAGTTCTTC
>NA|TRBJ1-5|14|many|TRBV6-6
CASRPEGMHQPQHF
TGTGCCAGCAGGCCCGAGGGGATGCATCAGCCCCAGCATTTT
>TRBD2|TRBJ2-1|15|many|TRBV6-5
CASSSSGGMWDEQFF
TGTGCCAGCAGTTCTAGCGGGGGGATGTGGGATGAGCAGTTCTTC
>TRBD2|TRBJ2-3|16|NA|TRBV6-5
CASSYNLAGEADTQYF
TGTGCCAGCAGTTACAACCTAGCGGGGGAGGCAGATACGCAGTATTTT
>TRBD1|TRBJ2-7|15|many|TRBV7-9
CASSWGNRGLDEQYF
TGTGCCAGCAGCTGGGGAAACAGGGGGCTCGACGAGCAGTACTTC